One and the same sample provided the 8 T cell receptor beta chains below, sequenced in a study of blood T cells in healthy people across ages. A sample-barcoded 5' primer and a J-beta primer mix were used in a second PCR of roughly 7 to 12 cycles. TCRdb reprocessed the 5' RACE reads via MiXCR and lists one record per CDR3 protein. The profile shows around 900,000 distinct CDR3 sequences, around 30% of them singletons. The sequencing sample was made of blood. Source of these receptors: a woman of 80 years or more in good health.

The genes are TRBV12-3 or TRBV12-4 and TRBJ2-1; D might be TRBD1 (5 bases). The length of the CDR3 is 16 residues. Trimming took 2 bases from V and 0 from J, leaving 11 bases between them. The CDR3 DNA reads as TGTGCCAGCAGTTTAAATCCAGGGCGCTCCTACAATGAGCAGTTCTTC. This sequence encodes CASSLNPGRSYNEQFF.

In this sample, this clonotype turned up a few times. Germline and junction disagree at one end, which may indicate a read error. The chain uses TRBV11-2 and TRBJ2-4, with D possibly matching TRBD2 (6 bases). The germline V gene encodes CDR1 SGHAT and CDR2 FQNNGV. The CDR3 extends over 15 amino acids. CDR3 region: CASSLATSNENIRYF. As DNA, the CDR3 is TGTGCCAGCAGCTTAGCTACTAGCAACGAGAACATTCGGTACTTC.

The chain combines TRBV20-1 with TRBJ2-6, with a weak D call TRBD2 (5 bases). This CDR3 has 15 amino acids. CDR1 and CDR2 (germline): DFQATT, SNEGSKA (reference sequence). With 5 bases removed from V and 0 bases from J, the gap between germline ends came to 11 bases. The CDR3 nucleotides are TGCAGTGCTCGTCGGGGTAGCTCTGGGGCCAACGTCCTGACTTTC. It specifies CSARRGSSGANVLTF.

The chain uses TRBV3-1 and TRBJ2-7; D tentatively reads TRBD1 or TRBD2 (5 bases each). Trimming left V 6 bases short and J 0 bases short, with 18 bases between. This CDR3 spans 16 amino acids. Germline lookup yields CDR1 LGHDT and CDR2 YNNKEL (reference sequence). CDR3: CASSRWAGTVSYEQYF. DNA for the CDR3: TGTGCCAGCAGTCGATGGGCCGGGACGGTCTCCTACGAGCAGTACTTC.

This clonotype turned up a few times. V is TRBV6-1 and J is TRBJ1-1, with 7 nucleotides matching TRBD1. CDR1 is MNHNS and CDR2 is SASEGT in the germline V gene. Trimming removed 3 bases from V and 8 bases from J; junction bases left unmatched: 12. The CDR3 sequence is 15 residues long. The CDR3 sequence is CASSDRTGSYSEAFF. The DNA of the CDR3 is TGTGCCAGCAGTGATCGGACAGGTTCCTACTCGGAAGCTTTCTTT.

V and J are TRBV19 and TRBJ1-5, with 7 bases that match TRBD1. Germline V CDR1 and CDR2: LNHDA, SQIVND (reference sequence). V lost 5 bases and J lost 1; bases outside the gene matches: 11. CDR3 size: 17 residues. CDR3 region: CASSGTGVRTSNQPQHF. The DNA of the CDR3 is TGTGCCAGTAGTGGTACAGGGGTTCGGACGAGCAATCAGCCCCAGCATTTT. The complete variable domain, with remaining parts taken from reference TRBV19 and TRBJ1-5, reads DGGITQSPKYLFRKEGQNVTLSCEQNLNHDAMYWYRQDPGQGLRLIYYSQIVNDFQKGDIAEGYSVSREKKESFPLTVTSAQKNPTAFYLCASSGTGVRTSNQPQHFGDGTRLSIL.

V is TRBV6-1 and J is TRBJ1-1, with 9 nucleotides matching TRBD1. With V trimmed by 1 base and J by 4 bases, 1 base remained unmatched. Per germline, CDR1 MNHNS and CDR2 SASEGT. The CDR3 contains 14 residues. The CDR3 reads CASSEDRGPTEAFF. The CDR3 nucleotides are TGTGCCAGCAGTGAAGACAGGGGGCCCACTGAAGCTTTCTTT.

This clonotype was counted many times. The chain links TRBV27 to TRBJ2-7; TRBD1 aligns across 10 bases. J lost 9 bases, V lost 2 bases, and 10 bases had no gene match. This CDR3 contains 15 residues. Germline loops: CDR1 MNHEY, CDR2 SMNVEV (reference sequence). This chain's CDR3 is CASSLIGQGVVAQYF. CDR3 nucleotide sequence: TGTGCCAGCAGTTTAATAGGACAGGGGGTAGTAGCGCAGTACTTC.